This T cell receptor (beta chain) was recorded in a study of cytomegalovirus exposure and HLA in healthy donors. Broader study findings: The authors later found HLA-associated TCR beta chains more clonally expanded than equally common others.

The PCR contained 60 Vbeta and 13 Jbeta primers. The method was immunoSEQ multiplex PCR; TCRdb's version includes in-frame clones alone and lacks a portion of them. The top ten hold roughly 9% of the sample, which has around 80,000 clones, over 70% seen once. In regard to this clone: Its specificity is unknown.

The sequence derives from a man in his forties in good health and CMV-seropositive. What was sequenced was PBMCs.

The chain's CDR3 is CASSLGPRGDKYEQYF. Here the CDR3 DNA reads TGTGCCAGCAGCCTGGGACCCAGGGGGGACAAGTACGAGCAGTACTTC. The chain joins TRBV6-6 to TRBJ2-7; a possible D gene is TRBD1 (7 bases). Trimming took 6 bases from V and 4 from J, leaving 22 bases between them. This CDR3 is built from 16 residues. The germline V gene encodes CDR1 MNHNY and CDR2 SVGAGI (reference sequence).